Listed here are 32 T cell receptor beta chains from one sample, sequenced in a study of cytomegalovirus exposure and HLA in healthy donors. Use of 60 Vbeta and 13 Jbeta primers characterized the PCR. This table comes from immunoSEQ multiplex PCR, and its TCRdb copy is limited to in-frame clones, with some not included. This repertoire includes about 55,000 clones. The material sequenced was PBMCs. The source is a man aged 50 or older in good health and CMV-seropositive.

The V call is TRBV5-1, the J call TRBJ2-7; 7 bases are a match to TRBD1. Germline CDR1 is SGHRS and CDR2 is YFSETQ. V lost 4 bases to trimming and J lost 2 bases; unmatched junction nucleotides: 6. This CDR3 has 14 residues. CDR3 bases: TGCGCCAGCAGCCCCGGGACAGACGCCTACGAGCAGTACTTC. This encodes CASSPGTDAYEQYF.

To note about this clone: This same CDR3 is encoded by further DNA sequences in the sample. The genes are TRBV27 and TRBJ1-1; maybe TRBD1 (5 bases). Germline loops: CDR1 MNHEY, CDR2 SMNVEV (reference sequence). Trimming pared 4 bases from V and 0 bases from J, leaving 9 bases between. The CDR3 length is 14 residues. The CDR3: CASSSGGLNTEAFF. CDR3 nucleotides: TGTGCCAGCAGTTCCGGGGGGTTGAACACTGAAGCTTTCTTT.

The CDR3 reads CASSADRGSEKLFF. CDR3 DNA: TGTGCCAGCAGCGCGGACAGGGGCAGTGAAAAACTGTTTTTT. This chain links TRBV5-4 with TRBJ1-4; 9 bases fit TRBD1. There are 14 residues in the CDR3. Germline-derived CDR1 and CDR2 are SGHNT and YYREEE (reference sequence). V lost 4 bases to trimming and J lost 7 bases; unmatched junction nucleotides: 5.

The chain has TRBV4-2 and TRBJ2-6, with 7 positions matching TRBD1. CDR1 is LGHNA, CDR2 YNFKEQ, per germline. Trimming at V came to 0 bases and at J to 0 bases, leaving 5 bases not matched to a gene. This CDR3 has 18 residues. Here the CDR3 reads CASSQEWTGSSGANVLTF. CDR3 nucleotide sequence: TGTGCCAGCAGCCAAGAATGGACAGGCAGCTCTGGGGCCAACGTCCTGACTTTC.

About this clone: The junction and the germline gene differ at one end; a read error may be behind it. The chain recombines TRBV4-2 with TRBJ1-1; D is unclear. Per the germline V gene, CDR1 is LGHNA and CDR2 is YNFKEQ. CDR3 length: 16 amino acids. The CDR3 coding sequence is TGTGCCAGCAGCCAAGATGAGGGAGCCTGGAACACTGAAGATTTCTTT. This sequence encodes CASSQDEGAWNTEDFF.

This chain connects TRBV4-1 to TRBJ2-1; maybe TRBD2 (6 bases). Germline CDR1 MGHRA, CDR2 YSYEKL. This CDR3 is built from 17 residues. Trimming stripped 1 base from V and 8 bases from J, with 21 bases between. The CDR3 coding sequence is TGCGCCAGCAGCCAAGCTCGGGGACTTATGAGAGTGGATGAGCAGTTCTTC. This sequence encodes CASSQARGLMRVDEQFF.

V is TRBV5-1 and J is TRBJ2-1; D not certain. The germline CDR1 and CDR2 sequences are SGHRS and YFSETQ. The V gene lost 5 bases and the J gene lost 0 bases, with 15 bases spanning the gap. This CDR3 comprises 16 residues. The CDR3 spells CASSHGWATSYNEQFF. The CDR3 DNA reads as TGCGCCAGCAGTCATGGATGGGCTACCTCCTACAATGAGCAGTTCTTC.

The chain carries TRBV7-2 and TRBJ2-7; D is unclear. Germline CDR1 SGHTA, CDR2 FQGNSA. V was pared by 5 bases and J by 2 bases, with 7 bases between. The CDR3 contains 12 residues. The CDR3 reads CASSPSAYEQYF. The CDR3 nucleotides read TGTGCCAGCAGCCCAAGCGCCTACGAGCAGTACTTC.

This sequence joins TRBV18 and TRBJ1-2, with 7 bases that match TRBD1. Germline CDR1 and CDR2: KGHSH and LQKENI. Losses at the gene ends were 3 bases for V and 0 bases for J; bases not matched to a gene: 4. This CDR3 region has 15 residues. The CDR3 here is CASSPRDSANYGYTF. The CDR3 DNA follows: TGTGCCAGCTCACCGCGGGACAGCGCTAACTATGGCTACACCTTC. The whole variable domain, remainder taken from reference TRBV18 and TRBJ1-2, is NAGVMQNPRHLVRRRGQEARLRCSPMKGHSHVYWYRQLPEEGLKFMVYLQKENIIDESGMPKERFSAEFPKEGPSILRIQQVVRGDSAAYFCASSPRDSANYGYTFGSGTRLTVV.

The rearrangement joins TRBV5-6 to TRBJ2-1; TRBD2 might be the D (5 bases). CDR1 SGHDT and CDR2 YYEEEE come from the germline V gene. V lost 4 bases and J 2 bases, leaving 16 bases between the germline ends. The length of the CDR3 is 16 residues. The CDR3 here is CASSATGVPPYNEQFF. CDR3 bases: TGTGCCAGCAGCGCCACCGGGGTCCCCCCCTACAATGAGCAGTTCTTC.

The chain recombines TRBV4-3 with TRBJ2-7; tentatively, D is TRBD2 (5 bases). V was clipped by 0 bases and J by 1 base, with 16 bases between them. CDR3 length: 17 residues. The germline CDR1 and CDR2 sequences are LGHNA and YSLEER. CDR3 coding DNA: TGCGCCAGCAGCCAAGATTACCGGGGTCATAGGTCCTACGAGCAGTACTTC. Translated, it gives CASSQDYRGHRSYEQYF.

This clone registers large by frequency. The chain links TRBV7-3 to TRBJ2-7, with D perhaps TRBD2 (5 bases). The germline CDR1 and CDR2 sequences are SGHTA and FQGTGA. This CDR3 is built from 15 residues. With 1 base removed from V and 2 bases from J, the gap between germline ends came to 12 bases. CDR3 nucleotides: TGTGCCAGCAGCTTAATCGGCGGGCCCCCCTACGAGCAGTACTTC. Translated, it gives CASSLIGGPPYEQYF.

J is TRBJ1-3 and V is TRBV19; 7 bases line up with TRBD1. The germline gives CDR1 LNHDA, CDR2 SQIVND (reference sequence). CDR3 length: 14 amino acids. Here the CDR3 reads CRQGGETSGNTIYF. The DNA of the CDR3 is TGTAGACAGGGTGGTGAGACCTCTGGAAACACCATATATTTT.

This rearrangement joins TRBV9 to TRBJ2-7; 8 bases fit TRBD2. CDR1 and CDR2 (germline): SGDLS, YYNGEE. The length of the CDR3 is 13 residues. Trimming removed 4 bases from V and 6 bases from J; junction bases left unmatched: 6. CDR3 nucleotides: TGTGCCAGCAGCCCACGGGGGGGGCTCGAGCAGTACTTC. This codes for CASSPRGGLEQYF.

About this clone: This CDR3 is also generated by other DNA sequences in the sample. This chain joins TRBV19 and TRBJ1-6; 9 nucleotides agree with TRBD1. The CDR3 runs to 12 residues. V shed 11 bases and J 8 bases; nucleotides not matched to a gene: 4. CDR1 is LNHDA, CDR2 SQIVND, per germline (reference sequence). CDR3 protein: CAGRTGDSPLHF. The CDR3 DNA sequence: TGTGCCGGCCGGACAGGGGATTCACCCCTCCACTTT.

A note on this clone: An end of the junction does not agree with germline; a read error may underlie this. The chain is built from TRBV4-1 and TRBJ2-1; D gene uncertain. Germline-derived CDR1 and CDR2 are MGHRA and YSYEKL. The CDR3 has 17 residues. The CDR3 is CASSPSLIVSSDNEQFF. The CDR3 DNA reads as TGCGCCAGCAGCCCTTCCCTAATTGTGAGCTCCGACAATGAGCAGTTCTTC.

The V gene is TRBV29-1, the J gene TRBJ2-2; D not certain. Germline V CDR1 and CDR2: SQVTM, ANQGSEA. This CDR3 comprises 13 residues. Trimming took off 2 bases at V and 4 bases at J, with 8 bases between the two ends. Here the CDR3 DNA reads TGCAGCGTTGAACATACACCCACCGGGGAGCTGTTTTTT. Translating gives CSVEHTPTGELFF.

The chain combines TRBV10-2 with TRBJ1-5; maybe TRBD1 (5 bases). The V gene lost 10 bases and the J gene lost 3 bases, with 16 bases spanning the gap. The CDR3 consists of 14 residues. In germline, CDR1 is WSHSY, CDR2 SAAADI. The chain's CDR3 is CATRGRDFNQPQHF. The CDR3 DNA sequence: TGCGCCACTCGGGGACGGGACTTCAATCAGCCCCAGCATTTT.

This chain joins TRBV11-2 and TRBJ1-2; D uncertain. CDR3 length: 15 amino acids. Trimming left V 0 bases short and J 2 bases short, with 10 bases between. Germline V gives CDR1 SGHAT, CDR2 FQNNGV. This chain's CDR3 is CASSLEWAGNYGYTF. CDR3 DNA: TGTGCCAGCAGCTTAGAATGGGCTGGAAACTATGGCTACACCTTC.

About this clone itself: A junction boundary mismatches the germline segment, possibly from a read error. The chain recombines TRBV5-1 with TRBJ1-1, with a tentative D call TRBD1 (6 bases). Germline-derived CDR1 and CDR2 are SGHRS and YFSETQ. The CDR3 is 16 amino acids. CDR3 loop: CASSRDRGGTDTEDFF. The DNA of the CDR3 is TGCGCCAGCAGCCGGGATAGGGGGGGTACAGACACTGAAGATTTCTTT.

The rearrangement joins TRBV4-1 to TRBJ2-7; 15 positions match TRBD2. This CDR3 region has 18 residues. The V and J ends lost 0 bases and 3 bases, in that order; junction bases with no gene match: 6. Germline values: CDR1 MGHRA, CDR2 YSYEKL. The CDR3 region is CASSQEWGLAGGRYEQYF. CDR3 coding DNA: TGCGCCAGCAGCCAAGAGTGGGGACTAGCGGGAGGACGCTACGAGCAGTACTTC.

The chain couples TRBV5-4 to TRBJ2-1; TRBD2 matches 9 bases. Germline V gene lookup returns CDR1 SGHNT and CDR2 YYREEE (reference sequence). There are 15 residues in the CDR3. Germline trimming cut 7 bases from V and 5 bases from J; bases unmatched to any gene: 10. CDR3 in amino acids: CASLTRGRAHNEQFF. In DNA, the CDR3 is TGTGCCAGCCTGACCCGCGGGAGGGCCCACAATGAGCAGTTCTTC.

The chain combines TRBV7-2 with TRBJ2-3; maybe TRBD2 (5 bases). V dropped 0 bases and J dropped 6 bases, with 16 bases sitting between them. Germline V CDR1 and CDR2: SGHTA, FQGNSA. CDR3 size: 16 residues. For the CDR3, the DNA is TGTGCCAGCAGCTTAGCCCCACGGGGTGCTTCCGATACGCAGTATTTT. Residues: CASSLAPRGASDTQYF.

CDR3 region: CASSPDGGREKGAFF. CDR3 nucleotide sequence: TGCGCCAGCAGCCCAGACGGAGGGAGGGAAAAAGGAGCTTTCTTT. The V gene is TRBV5-1, the J gene TRBJ1-1; the D is unclear. CDR1 and CDR2 (germline): SGHRS, YFSETQ. The germline V and J ends were trimmed by 4 bases and 10 bases, with 23 bases remaining between them. This CDR3 is built from 15 residues.

The CDR3 nucleotides are TGTGCCAGCAGTTACTCCAGTTCCAGGGGAGAGACCCAGTACTTC. Its translation: CASSYSSSRGETQYF. The J gene is TRBJ2-5, the V gene TRBV6-6; tentatively, D is TRBD1 (6 bases). The V end was cut by 0 bases, the J end by 4 bases, with 12 bases between. Germline lookup yields CDR1 MNHNY and CDR2 SVGAGI (reference sequence). This CDR3 contains 15 residues.

CDR3 DNA sequence: TGCGCCAGCAGCTCTCCCGGGACAGGGGAGGGAACGGGCGGCTACACCTTC. This sequence encodes CASSSPGTGEGTGGYTF. The chain carries TRBV5-1 and TRBJ1-2; 10 bases are shared with TRBD1. Germline CDR1 and CDR2: SGHRS and YFSETQ. V trimming: 3 bases; J trimming: 8 bases; junction bases outside the gene matches: 16. The CDR3 covers 17 residues.

The genes are TRBV27 and TRBJ1-2; 8 bases align to TRBD1. The germline V gene has CDR1 MNHEY and CDR2 SMNVEV (reference sequence). The CDR3 runs 15 residues. The ends lost 0 bases at V and 3 bases at J; junction bases unmatched: 3. In DNA form, the CDR3 reads TGTGCCAGCAGTTTATCCTTACAGGGGGACTATGGCTACACCTTC. Protein sequence: CASSLSLQGDYGYTF.

The chain carries TRBV9 and TRBJ2-3; the D is unclear. This CDR3 has 15 amino acids. The V gene's germline CDR1 is SGDLS and CDR2 YYNGEE. Trimming took off 1 base at V and 0 bases at J, with 9 bases between the two ends. CDR3 sequence reads: CASSVTSASTDTQYF. The DNA of the CDR3 is TGTGCCAGCAGCGTAACCAGCGCTAGCACAGATACGCAGTATTTT.

V gene TRBV6-5 combines with J gene TRBJ1-5; TRBD1 matches at 9 bases. Germline V gene lookup returns CDR1 MNHEY and CDR2 SVGAGI. The CDR3 consists of 16 residues. With V trimmed by 4 bases and J by 2 bases, 6 bases remained unmatched. The CDR3 DNA reads as TGTGCCAGCAGTTCCGGACAGGGGATGGGCAATCAGCCCCAGCATTTT. This gives the protein CASSSGQGMGNQPQHF.

V is TRBV9 and J is TRBJ2-5, with 8 bases that match TRBD1. The ends lost 0 bases at V and 0 bases at J; junction bases unmatched: 10. This CDR3 contains 18 residues. CDR1 is SGDLS, CDR2 YYNGEE, per germline. The CDR3 nucleotides read TGTGCCAGCAGCGTAGCCCCTCGGACAGGGCGCTACCAAGAGACCCAGTACTTC. Translating gives CASSVAPRTGRYQETQYF.

The chain uses TRBV18 and TRBJ1-2, with 8 nucleotides matching TRBD1. From germline, CDR1 is KGHSH and CDR2 LQKENI. The CDR3 has 15 residues. Trimming at V came to 2 bases and at J to 6 bases, leaving 8 bases not matched to a gene. The CDR3 bases are TGTGCCAGCTCACCAAGACCCCAGGGGGCTGATGGCTACACCTTC. Its protein is CASSPRPQGADGYTF. Based on the CDR3 plus reference TRBV18 and TRBJ1-2, the full variable domain is NAGVMQNPRHLVRRRGQEARLRCSPMKGHSHVYWYRQLPEEGLKFMVYLQKENIIDESGMPKERFSAEFPKEGPSILRIQQVVRGDSAAYFCASSPRPQGADGYTFGSGTRLTVV.

The CDR3 spells CASSFDRAQETQYF. The CDR3 DNA follows: TGCGCCAGCAGTTTCGACAGGGCTCAAGAGACCCAGTACTTC. This chain uses TRBV5-1 with TRBJ2-5, with TRBD1 matching 7 bases. CDR3 size: 14 residues. Trimming removed 5 bases from V and 2 bases from J; junction bases left unmatched: 6. Per germline, CDR1 SGHRS and CDR2 YFSETQ.